These 6 T cell receptor beta chains were sequenced from one sample in a study of regulatory T cells in long-lasting Graves disease. TCR beta libraries were built with iRepertoire HTBI primers and Arm-PCR of CDR3 regions. TCRdb called the multiplex PCR reads again in MiXCR, with one record for every CDR3 protein. This sample carries about 430,000 distinct CDR3 sequences, approximately 22% of them seen once, and the ten largest clones take about 13%. This sample's time point: persistent/refractory GD, antithyroid drugs over 5 years with positive TRAb. PBMCs were the source of the RNA used for TCR sequencing. Material: peripheral blood mononuclear cells (PBMCs), obtained when the disease was refractory, from a patient treated with antithyroid drugs. All receptors derive from a female donor with Graves disease.

This clonotype was seen at least ten times. The rearrangement joins TRBV7-3 to TRBJ1-2; no clear D. The CDR3 sequence is 13 residues long. Trimming took 3 bases from V and 3 from J, leaving 8 bases between them. Germline V gene data show CDR1 as SGHTA and CDR2 as FQGTGA. This CDR3 reads CASSFDGYYGYTF. The CDR3 DNA follows: TGTGCCAGCAGCTTCGACGGATACTATGGCTACACCTTC. Supplemented by reference TRBV7-3 and TRBJ1-2, the full variable domain reads GAGVSQTPSNKVTEKGKYVELRCDPISGHTALYWYRQSLGQGPEFLIYFQGTGAADDSGLPNDRFFAVRPEGSVSTLKIQRTERGDSAVYLCASSFDGYYGYTFGSGTRLTVV.

On this clonotype: This may be a read error: a much more frequent sequence differs by one nucleotide. The rearrangement joins TRBV6-2 or TRBV6-3 to TRBJ2-7; TRBD2 aligns across 11 bases. Germline V gene sequence: CDR1 MNHEY, CDR2 SVGEGT. The CDR3 consists of 15 residues. For the CDR3, the DNA is TGTGCCAGCAGTGAATTTAGCGGGAGGGCCTACGAGCAGCACTTC. Its protein product is CASSEFSGRAYEQHF.

This clonotype came up once. This chain links TRBV19 with TRBJ2-5, with 7 bases lining up with TRBD1. V gave up 8 bases and J gave up 2 bases; unmatched junction bases: 8. The germline gives CDR1 LNHDA, CDR2 SQIVND (reference sequence). CDR3 length equals 14 residues. This CDR3 reads CASSRDSAQETQYF. The CDR3 bases are TGTGCCAGTTCTCGGGACAGCGCGCAAGAGACCCAGTACTTC.

The rearrangement uses TRBV24-1 and TRBJ2-6; maybe TRBD2 (6 bases). The length of the CDR3 is 17 residues. The germline V gene encodes CDR1 KGHDR and CDR2 SFDVKD. Trimming left V 2 bases short and J 0 bases short, with 10 bases between. The CDR3 region has the DNA TGTGCCACCAGTGATTACGCGCGGGGCTCTGGGGCCAACGTCCTGACTTTC. Encoded protein: CATSDYARGSGANVLTF.

As concerns this clonotype: A read error may produce the germline difference seen at one junction end. J is TRBJ1-1 and V is TRBV4-1; D unclear. The CDR3 runs 15 residues. Germline loops: CDR1 MGHRA, CDR2 YSYEKL. This chain's CDR3 is CASSQAEGRPEGAFF. Written as DNA, the CDR3 is TGTGCCAGCAGCCAAGCTGAGGGCAGACCAGAAGGGGCTTTCTTT.

Note on this clonotype: This may be a read error, as it is one base from a much larger clone. V and J are TRBV2 and TRBJ2-2, with a possible D match to TRBD2 (5 bases). From germline, CDR1 is SNHLY and CDR2 FYNNEI. There are 14 residues in the CDR3. V was clipped by 8 bases and J by 0 bases, with 10 bases between them. The CDR3 is CASGAEANTGELFF. CDR3 DNA sequence: TGTGCCAGCGGTGCGGAGGCGAACACCGGGGAGCTGTTTTTT.